This T cell receptor beta chain came from a study of blood T cells in healthy people across ages. Study summary: Per two T cells, template switching captured roughly one barcoded beta molecule. Study conclusions and caveats: More naive CD4+ cells and higher diversity marked long-lived donors relative to aged donors.

Then a second PCR, running about 6 to 11 cycles, was carried out with a sample-barcoded 5' primer and a J-beta primer mix. Every individual sample yielded 2.5 million or more paired-end reads (each containing CDR3). TCRdb passed the 5' RACE reads through MiXCR, listing each CDR3 protein once. The data show 600,000 to 900,000 distinct CDR3 sequences, roughly 24% seen once. Germline values: CDR1 SGHRS, CDR2 YFSETQ. The CDR3 covers 15 residues. After removal of 0 bases from V and 2 bases from J, the junction contained 5 bases not matched to a gene. As regards this clonotype: Its specificity is not known.

These data were also reused for a study on T cells of mothers and their children. According to that study: The effect of thymic selection on TCR recombination output is similar between related and unrelated pairs.

J is TRBJ2-7 and V is TRBV5-1, with 7 bases identical to TRBD1. This TCR was recovered from a boy between 10 and 17 years old in good health. Sample: blood. This CDR3 reads CASSLAGTDTYEQYF. In nucleotides, the CDR3 is TGCGCCAGCAGCTTGGCCGGGACAGACACCTACGAGCAGTACTTC.